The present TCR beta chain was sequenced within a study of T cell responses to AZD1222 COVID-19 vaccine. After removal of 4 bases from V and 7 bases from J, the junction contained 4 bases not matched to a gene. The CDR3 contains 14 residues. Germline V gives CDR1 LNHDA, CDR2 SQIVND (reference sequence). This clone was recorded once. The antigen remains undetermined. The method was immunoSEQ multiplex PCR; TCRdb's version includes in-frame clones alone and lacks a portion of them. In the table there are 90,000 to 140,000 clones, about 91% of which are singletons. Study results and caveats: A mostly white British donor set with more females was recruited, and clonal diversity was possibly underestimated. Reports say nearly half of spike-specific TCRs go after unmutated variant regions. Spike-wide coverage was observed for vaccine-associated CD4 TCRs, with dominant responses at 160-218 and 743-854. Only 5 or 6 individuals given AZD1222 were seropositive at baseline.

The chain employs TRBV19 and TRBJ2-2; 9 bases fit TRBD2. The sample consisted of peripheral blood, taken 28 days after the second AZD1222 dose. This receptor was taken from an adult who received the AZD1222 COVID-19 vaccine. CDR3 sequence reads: CASSSGRVDGELFF. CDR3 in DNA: TGTGCCAGTAGTAGCGGGAGGGTGGACGGGGAGCTGTTTTTT.